A single sample gave rise to the 19 T cell receptor beta chains below, sequenced in a study of T cells in Graves' hyperthyroidism and ophthalmopathy. What was amplified from RNA transcripts were TCR beta CDR3 regions. Carried out on the TCR CDR3, a first-round RT-PCR used the HTBI primer set. Each CDR3 protein gets one entry after TCRdb re-called the multiplex PCR reads with MiXCR. The sample yields fewer than 500,000 distinct CDR3 sequences, 13% to 15% seen once. Sequenced material: blood. The receptors were sampled from a woman aged 30 to 39 with Graves' ophthalmopathy.

The CDR3: CAWSVGGQSAYEQYF. In DNA form, the CDR3 reads TGTGCCTGGAGTGTTGGGGGTCAGTCCGCCTACGAGCAGTACTTC. This chain links TRBV30 with TRBJ2-7; D is perhaps TRBD1 or TRBD2 (5 bases each). The CDR3 spans 15 residues. Trimming stripped 0 bases from V and 2 bases from J, with 14 bases between. The germline gives CDR1 GTSNPN, CDR2 SVGIG (reference sequence).

In this sample, this clonotype turned up a few times. V and J are TRBV19 and TRBJ2-1, with unresolved D. The ends were cut back, 8 bases at V and 5 bases at J, with 19 bases in the middle. Germline-derived CDR1 and CDR2 are LNHDA and SQIVND (reference sequence). The CDR3 totals 15 residues. The CDR3 sequence: CASRSNGGNNNEQFF. CDR3 DNA: TGTGCCAGTCGCTCCAACGGTGGGAACAACAATGAGCAGTTCTTC. The entire variable domain, with the rest obtained from reference TRBV19 and TRBJ2-1, is as follows: DGGITQSPKYLFRKEGQNVTLSCEQNLNHDAMYWYRQDPGQGLRLIYYSQIVNDFQKGDIAEGYSVSREKKESFPLTVTSAQKNPTAFYLCASRSNGGNNNEQFFGPGTRLTVL.

This clonotype was counted many times. This sequence joins TRBV14 and TRBJ2-7; maybe TRBD1 (6 bases). V was pared by 3 bases and J by 3 bases, with 9 bases between. CDR3 length: 13 amino acids. Germline V lookup: CDR1 SGHDN, CDR2 FVKESK. DNA for the CDR3: TGTGCCAGCAGCCACGGACAGTTCTACGAGCAGTACTTC. Protein: CASSHGQFYEQYF.

This clonotype was seen repeatedly, ten times or more. Its ends do not fully match the called genes, so a read error is possible. The chain employs TRBV3-1 and TRBJ2-5, with D perhaps matching TRBD1 (6 bases). Germline V CDR1 and CDR2: LGHDT, YNNKEL (reference sequence). The CDR3 totals 17 residues. CDR3 residues: CTSSQDRGGRYQETQYF. As DNA, the CDR3 is TGTACCAGCAGCCAAGATAGAGGGGGACGGTACCAAGAGACCCAGTACTTC.

This clonotype has ten or more counts. The rearrangement uses TRBV6-1 and TRBJ2-7; D might be TRBD1 (6 bases). Trimming left V 6 bases short and J 0 bases short, with 15 bases between. This CDR3 spans 15 amino acids. Per the germline V gene, CDR1 is MNHNS and CDR2 is SASEGT. The CDR3: CASSRDRPVSYEQYF. CDR3 nucleotide sequence: TGTGCCAGCAGCAGAGACAGGCCTGTCTCCTACGAGCAGTACTTC.

With regard to this clonotype: This may arise from a read error, as a much more abundant clone is one base away. The chain joins TRBV28 to TRBJ1-4; D perhaps matches TRBD1 (5 bases). Germline CDR1 reads MDHEN; CDR2 reads SYDVKM. The length of the CDR3 is 14 residues. The CDR3 loop is CAGRTGDVGEKLFF. Here the CDR3 DNA reads TGTGCCGGCAGGACCGGGGACGTGGGGGAAAAACTGTTTTTT.

This clonotype was seen only once. The chain joins TRBV9 to TRBJ1-3, with TRBD1 as a possible D gene (5 bases). This CDR3 has 16 amino acids. The V end lost 2 bases, the J end lost 2 bases, and 14 bases lay between the germline ends. CDR1 SGDLS and CDR2 YYNGEE come from the germline V gene. CDR3 DNA: TGTGCCAGCAGCGTCCGCCCCGGGACGGCTGGAAACACCATATATTTT. It specifies CASSVRPGTAGNTIYF. Drawing the rest from reference TRBV9 and TRBJ1-3, the complete variable domain is DSGVTQTPKHLITATGQRVTLRCSPRSGDLSVYWYQQSLDQGLQFLIQYYNGEERAKGNILERFSAQQFPDLHSELNLSSLELGDSALYFCASSVRPGTAGNTIYFGEGSWLTVV.

V is TRBV19 and J is TRBJ2-7; TRBD1 matches at 7 bases. CDR1 and CDR2 from the germline V gene are LNHDA and SQIVND (reference sequence). The CDR3 is 15 residues long. Germline trimming cut 5 bases from V and 8 bases from J; bases unmatched to any gene: 15. Here the CDR3 reads CASSPLTGKVHKQYF. The CDR3 DNA reads as TGTGCCAGTAGTCCTCTGACAGGGAAGGTTCACAAGCAGTACTTC. The entire variable domain, with the rest obtained from reference TRBV19 and TRBJ2-7, is as follows: DGGITQSPKYLFRKEGQNVTLSCEQNLNHDAMYWYRQDPGQGLRLIYYSQIVNDFQKGDIAEGYSVSREKKESFPLTVTSAQKNPTAFYLCASSPLTGKVHKQYFGPGTRLTVT.

The table lists this clonotype with many counts. The rearrangement joins TRBV27 to TRBJ1-2; no clear D gene. In germline, CDR1 is MNHEY, CDR2 SMNVEV (reference sequence). The CDR3 contains 11 residues. Trimming left V 7 bases short and J 5 bases short, with 8 bases between. This CDR3 reads CASKKQYGYTF. In DNA form, the CDR3 reads TGTGCCAGCAAAAAGCAATATGGCTACACCTTC.

This clonotype was observed at least ten times. The chain carries TRBV7-3 and TRBJ1-1; D remains ambiguous. The CDR3 extends over 13 amino acids. Germline assignment: CDR1 SGHTA and CDR2 FQGTGA. V dropped 4 bases and J dropped 0 bases, with 6 bases sitting between them. In DNA form, the CDR3 reads TGTGCCAGCAGCTCTCGTCTGAACACTGAAGCTTTCTTT. Translating gives CASSSRLNTEAFF.

This clonotype has at least ten counts. The rearrangement links TRBV7-2 to TRBJ2-7; 11 bases agree with TRBD2. The CDR3 has 15 amino acids. With 4 bases clipped from V and 3 bases from J, the junction kept 5 bases outside the gene matches. Looked up from germline, CDR1 is SGHTA and CDR2 is FQGNSA. Here the CDR3 reads CASSYLAGGNYEQYF. Here the CDR3 DNA reads TGTGCCAGCAGCTACTTAGCGGGGGGGAACTACGAGCAGTACTTC.

This clonotype has just a few counts. The genes are TRBV6-5 and TRBJ1-6; no definite D call. The CDR3 has 12 amino acids. Deletions cut 2 bases from V and 9 bases from J, with 5 bases between. The germline V gene encodes CDR1 MNHEY and CDR2 SVGAGI. In DNA form, the CDR3 reads TGTGCCAGCAGTTACAAGTTTTCACCCCTCCACTTT. This codes for CASSYKFSPLHF.

This clonotype was seen ten or more times. The J gene is TRBJ2-5, the V gene TRBV11-1; D gene ambiguous. This CDR3 contains 10 residues. The V and J ends lost 4 bases and 6 bases respectively, with 3 bases between them. Per the germline V gene, CDR1 is SGHAT and CDR2 is FQDESV (reference sequence). In DNA form, the CDR3 reads TGTGCCAGCAGCTGTCAGACCCAGTACTTC. Amino acid sequence: CASSCQTQYF.

Many counts were recorded for this clonotype. V usage is TRBV15 and J usage is TRBJ1-1, with D perhaps TRBD1 (6 bases). The CDR3 loop spans 15 amino acids. Germline V lookup: CDR1 LNHNV, CDR2 YYDKDF (reference sequence). Trimming pared 5 bases from V and 3 bases from J, leaving 16 bases between. For the CDR3, the DNA is TGTGCCACCAGCGGACTCAGGGGAGGGGACACTGAAGCTTTCTTT. Translated: CATSGLRGGDTEAFF.

The chain carries TRBV25-1 and TRBJ2-7; no clear D. The CDR3 runs to 15 residues. CDR1 MGHDK and CDR2 SYGVNS come from the germline V gene. V lost 2 bases to trimming and J lost 2 bases, with 13 bases between them. As DNA, the CDR3 is TGTGCCAGCAGTGAAAGAGGTTTTGGGACCTACGAGCAGTACTTC. Protein sequence: CASSERGFGTYEQYF.

The V gene is TRBV24-1, the J gene TRBJ2-3, with D tentatively TRBD1 or TRBD2 (5 bases each). Germline CDR1 reads KGHDR; CDR2 reads SFDVKD. The CDR3 has 14 residues. The ends were cut back, 6 bases at V and 6 bases at J, with 15 bases in the middle. The CDR3 region is CATSKGTLQDTQYF. CDR3 nucleotides: TGTGCCACCAGTAAGGGGACCCTTCAGGATACGCAGTATTTT.

This clonotype was picked up many times. The gene calls are TRBV12-3 or TRBV12-4 and TRBJ1-2; TRBD1 matches 7 bases. V trimming: 10 bases; J trimming: 3 bases; junction bases outside the gene matches: 8. The CDR3 covers 13 residues. The CDR3 protein is CATMITGDYGYTF. CDR3 sequence (DNA): TGTGCCACCATGATAACAGGGGACTATGGCTACACCTTC.

J is TRBJ2-2 and V is TRBV4-1; D possibly corresponds to TRBD1 (5 bases). There are 16 residues in the CDR3. V was trimmed by 7 bases and J by 7 bases, leaving 22 bases between them. CDR1 and CDR2 from the germline V gene are MGHRA and YSYEKL. The CDR3 protein is CASNPTPQGLGGELFF. For the CDR3, the DNA is TGCGCCAGCAATCCCACTCCCCAGGGTCTCGGCGGGGAGCTGTTTTTT.

This clonotype occurred many times. This chain connects TRBV2 to TRBJ2-7, with TRBD2 matching over 9 bases. Germline trimming cut 4 bases from V and 5 bases from J; bases unmatched to any gene: 6. CDR1 is SNHLY and CDR2 is FYNNEI in the germline V gene. This CDR3 contains 14 residues. The CDR3 coding sequence is TGTGCCAGCAGTGCAAATAGCGGGGGCCACGAGCAGTACTTC. Its translation is CASSANSGGHEQYF.